What follows are 22 T cell receptor beta chains derived from one specimen sequenced in a study of blood T cell repertoires in COVID-19. Assay used: immunoSEQ multiplex PCR; TCRdb lists only in-frame clones, some missing. The sample lists 250,000 to 350,000 clones; approximately 91% were seen once. Source material: peripheral blood. These TCRs come from a woman aged 25-40 years with COVID-19, enrolled during active disease.

The V and J genes are TRBV2 and TRBJ2-7; TRBD2 aligns across 7 bases. Germline V CDR1 and CDR2: SNHLY, FYNNEI. This CDR3 comprises 15 residues. V gave up 3 bases and J gave up 4 bases; unmatched junction bases: 9. The CDR3 loop is CASSEGVLAAYEQYF. The CDR3 nucleotides are TGTGCCAGCAGTGAGGGTGTCCTAGCGGCATACGAGCAGTACTTC.

The gene calls are TRBV3-1 (or the pseudogene TRBV3-2) and TRBJ2-1; 11 bases line up with TRBD2. This CDR3 spans 17 amino acids. The V and J ends lost 0 bases and 3 bases, in that order; junction bases with no gene match: 4. The germline V gene encodes CDR1 LGHDT and CDR2 YNNKEL (reference sequence). CDR3 in DNA: TGTGCCAGCAGCCAAGAGAATAGCGGGAGGGTCTACAATGAGCAGTTCTTC. The encoded protein is CASSQENSGRVYNEQFF.

This rearrangement joins TRBV28 to TRBJ2-5; a weak D match, TRBD1 (5 bases). Germline V gene lookup returns CDR1 MDHEN and CDR2 SYDVKM. The CDR3 totals 16 residues. Trimming took off 6 bases at V and 5 bases at J, with 22 bases between the two ends. The CDR3 protein is CASSTPRVAGTETQYF. CDR3 DNA sequence: TGTGCCAGCAGCACCCCCAGGGTAGCAGGCACGGAGACCCAGTACTTC. The variable domain in full, completed from reference TRBV28 and TRBJ2-5, reads DVKVTQSSRYLVKRTGEKVFLECVQDMDHENMFWYRQDPGLGLRLIYFSYDVKMKEKGDIPEGYSVSREKKERFSLILESASTNQTSMYLCASSTPRVAGTETQYFGPGTRLLVL.

This clone showed up just once. The chain links TRBV6-6 to TRBJ1-1, with 8 bases fitting TRBD1. With V trimmed by 2 bases and J by 10 bases, 6 bases remained unmatched. CDR1 and CDR2 from the germline V gene are MNHNY and SVGAGI (reference sequence). There are 13 residues in the CDR3. The CDR3 is CASSYPSDRVAFF. DNA of the CDR3: TGTGCCAGCAGTTACCCCTCGGACAGGGTAGCTTTCTTT.

The genes are TRBV6-5 and TRBJ2-7, with 9 bases matching TRBD1. The V segment lost 8 bases and the J segment 4 bases; nucleotides outside the gene matches: 6. This CDR3 has 13 residues. Germline CDR1 is MNHEY and CDR2 is SVGAGI. The CDR3 DNA reads TGTGCCAGCTCAGACAGGGGGGCATACGAGCAGTACTTC. It translates to CASSDRGAYEQYF.

The chain combines TRBV2 with TRBJ2-7; 9 bases match TRBD2. V lost 5 bases to trimming and J lost 4 bases; unmatched junction nucleotides: 15. Germline assignment: CDR1 SNHLY and CDR2 FYNNEI. There are 17 residues in the CDR3. The CDR3 spells CASSPYDGSGSRYEQYF. CDR3 DNA: TGTGCCAGCAGTCCCTACGACGGTAGCGGGAGCAGGTACGAGCAGTACTTC.

The rearrangement links TRBV3-1 (or the pseudogene TRBV3-2) to TRBJ2-7; tentative D call: TRBD1 (6 bases). The ends were cut back, 0 bases at V and 3 bases at J, with 9 bases in the middle. This CDR3 contains 14 residues. Germline V gene data show CDR1 as LGHDT and CDR2 as YNNKEL (reference sequence). In DNA, the CDR3 is TGTGCCAGCAGCCAAGAATCACAGGGCTACGAGCAGTACTTC. It specifies CASSQESQGYEQYF.

V and J are TRBV15 and TRBJ1-1; 7 bases line up with TRBD1. With 2 bases clipped from V and 6 bases from J, the junction kept 6 bases outside the gene matches. Germline V gene lookup returns CDR1 LNHNV and CDR2 YYDKDF (reference sequence). The CDR3 extends over 14 amino acids. The CDR3 is CATSRLDREAEAFF. In DNA form, the CDR3 reads TGTGCCACCAGCAGACTTGACAGGGAGGCTGAAGCTTTCTTT.

V is TRBV5-1 and J is TRBJ1-5; 9 nucleotides align to TRBD1. Germline loops: CDR1 SGHRS, CDR2 YFSETQ. Trimming cost V 0 bases and J 4 bases; bases outside gene matches: 2. The CDR3 covers 15 residues. Here the CDR3 reads CASSLAGTGNQPQHF. In nucleotides, the CDR3 is TGCGCCAGCAGCTTGGCCGGGACAGGGAATCAGCCCCAGCATTTT.

The chain employs TRBV6-5 and TRBJ1-5; 7 positions match TRBD1. CDR1 and CDR2 (germline): MNHEY, SVGAGI. J was trimmed by 5 bases and V by 5 bases; bases with no gene match: 3. CDR3 size: 13 residues. The CDR3: CASSMTGYQPQHF. CDR3 coding DNA: TGTGCCAGCAGTATGACAGGGTATCAGCCCCAGCATTTT.

This chain uses TRBV2 with TRBJ2-2, with 8 bases fitting TRBD2. Germline values: CDR1 SNHLY, CDR2 FYNNEI. The CDR3 is 15 amino acids. V was pared by 7 bases and J by 7 bases, with 11 bases of the junction left unmatched. CDR3 residues: CASTPNRLAGGELFF. The CDR3 nucleotides are TGTGCCAGCACTCCAAACAGGCTAGCGGGCGGGGAGCTGTTTTTT.

The table lists this clone with a count of one. This chain links TRBV5-4 with TRBJ2-5; D remains unclear. With 3 bases removed from V and 4 bases from J, the gap between germline ends came to 10 bases. The CDR3 is 13 residues long. Germline values: CDR1 SGHNT, CDR2 YYREEE (reference sequence). DNA for the CDR3: TGTGCCAGCAGCTCCGCTTTGGCAGAGACCCAGTACTTC. It yields the protein CASSSALAETQYF.

V gene TRBV4-1 combines with J gene TRBJ2-3; 8 bases line up with TRBD2. In germline, CDR1 is MGHRA, CDR2 YSYEKL. V was pared by 3 bases and J by 3 bases, with 2 bases of the junction left unmatched. CDR3 length equals 14 residues. The CDR3 DNA reads TGCGCCAGCAGCCAGGCGGGAGGAACAGATACGCAGTATTTT. Amino acid sequence: CASSQAGGTDTQYF.

The chain recombines TRBV12-3 or TRBV12-4 with TRBJ2-3; 7 bases match TRBD1. The CDR3 runs to 13 residues. The V and J ends lost 6 bases and 1 base, in that order; junction bases with no gene match: 1. The CDR3 spells CASRGQRTDTQYF. CDR3 DNA: TGTGCCAGCAGGGGACAGCGCACAGATACGCAGTATTTT.

The DNA for the CDR3 is TGCAGCGTTGAAGATCCCAGGGGAACTAACTATGGCTACACCTTC. Translation gives CSVEDPRGTNYGYTF. The chain has TRBV29-1 and TRBJ1-2; TRBD1 might be the D (6 bases). The V end lost 0 bases, the J end lost 0 bases, and 11 bases lay between the germline ends. Germline assignment: CDR1 SQVTM and CDR2 ANQGSEA. CDR3 length: 15 amino acids.

In DNA, the CDR3 is TGTGCCAGCAGCTTCGATCATTGGCAGGGCCAAGAGACCCAGTACTTC. This encodes CASSFDHWQGQETQYF. The J gene is TRBJ2-5, the V gene TRBV5-6; D might be TRBD1 (5 bases). From germline, CDR1 is SGHDT and CDR2 YYEEEE. V dropped 2 bases and J dropped 1 base, with 15 bases sitting between them. The CDR3 consists of 16 residues.

The chain is built from TRBV6-5 and TRBJ1-4, with D unclear. Germline loops: CDR1 MNHEY, CDR2 SVGAGI. CDR3 size: 13 residues. Trimming removed 0 bases at V and 6 bases at J, with 5 bases between. The DNA of the CDR3 is TGTGCCAGCAGTTACTCCGGGGATGAAAAACTGTTTTTT. Translation: CASSYSGDEKLFF.

This rearrangement joins TRBV28 to TRBJ2-3; D perhaps matches TRBD1 (5 bases). Germline V gives CDR1 MDHEN, CDR2 SYDVKM. Trimming removed 8 bases from V and 0 bases from J, with 18 bases in between. CDR3 length equals 16 residues. Here the CDR3 reads CASSNSGASSTDTQYF. In DNA form, the CDR3 reads TGTGCCAGCTCCAACAGTGGGGCATCTAGCACAGATACGCAGTATTTT.

The chain carries TRBV24-1 and TRBJ1-5; 7 positions agree with TRBD1. Germline CDR1 KGHDR, CDR2 SFDVKD. The CDR3 has 17 amino acids. V lost 5 bases to trimming and J lost 0 bases; unmatched junction nucleotides: 9. The CDR3 loop reads CATSGGQGVYSNQPQHF. CDR3 in DNA: TGTGCCACCAGTGGTGGGCAGGGGGTATATAGCAATCAGCCCCAGCATTTT.

The V call is TRBV9, the J call TRBJ2-7; 7 nucleotides agree with TRBD1. Unmatched junction bases numbered 9, after V lost 0 bases and J lost 3 bases. The germline V gene has CDR1 SGDLS and CDR2 YYNGEE. The CDR3 consists of 16 residues. The CDR3 region is CASSVAPVTGNYEQYF. In DNA form, the CDR3 reads TGTGCCAGCAGCGTAGCCCCAGTGACAGGGAACTACGAGCAGTACTTC. The full variable domain, with the rest looked up from reference TRBV9 and TRBJ2-7, is DSGVTQTPKHLITATGQRVTLRCSPRSGDLSVYWYQQSLDQGLQFLIQYYNGEERAKGNILERFSAQQFPDLHSELNLSSLELGDSALYFCASSVAPVTGNYEQYFGPGTRLTVT.

This clone has a single count. The CDR3 spells CSVRTSGRGDTQYF. The CDR3 region has the DNA TGCAGCGTTAGGACTAGCGGGAGAGGAGATACGCAGTATTTT. The rearrangement joins TRBV29-1 to TRBJ2-3; 13 bases map to TRBD2. The V gene's germline CDR1 is SQVTM and CDR2 ANQGSEA. Germline trimming cut 5 bases from V and 5 bases from J; bases unmatched to any gene: 4. CDR3 length: 14 amino acids.

This clone was seen once. The same CDR3 can be traced to other DNA sequences in this sample. V and J are TRBV2 and TRBJ2-5, with D perhaps TRBD2 (6 bases). The CDR3 loop spans 12 amino acids. Per the germline V gene, CDR1 is SNHLY and CDR2 is FYNNEI. V was pared by 4 bases and J by 5 bases, with 8 bases between. The CDR3 DNA reads TGTGCCAGCAGTGTACGGGGGGAGACCCAGTACTTC. This encodes CASSVRGETQYF.